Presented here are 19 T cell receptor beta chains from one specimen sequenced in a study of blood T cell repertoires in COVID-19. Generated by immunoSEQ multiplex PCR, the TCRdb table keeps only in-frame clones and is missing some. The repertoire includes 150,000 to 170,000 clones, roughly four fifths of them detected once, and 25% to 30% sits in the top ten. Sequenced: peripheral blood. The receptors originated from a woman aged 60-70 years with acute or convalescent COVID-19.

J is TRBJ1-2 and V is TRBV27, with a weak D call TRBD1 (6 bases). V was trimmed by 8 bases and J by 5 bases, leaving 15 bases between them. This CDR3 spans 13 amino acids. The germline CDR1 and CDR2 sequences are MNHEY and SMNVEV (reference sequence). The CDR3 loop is CASRRTVGYGYTF. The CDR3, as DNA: TGTGCCAGCCGGAGGACAGTTGGGTATGGCTACACCTTC.

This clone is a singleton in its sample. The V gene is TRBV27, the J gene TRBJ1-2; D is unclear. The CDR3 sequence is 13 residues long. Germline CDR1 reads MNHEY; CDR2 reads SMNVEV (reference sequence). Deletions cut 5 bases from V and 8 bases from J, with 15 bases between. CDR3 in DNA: TGTGCCAGCAGTCTCGTCCCTACGGGGGGCTACACCTTC. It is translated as CASSLVPTGGYTF.

The CDR3 DNA sequence: TGTGCCAGTTCGACAGGAAATTTCGGGGAGCAGTACGTC. Translated: CASSTGNFGEQYV. The chain links TRBV19 to TRBJ2-7; D may be TRBD1 (6 bases). CDR3 length: 13 residues. Trimming shortened V by 8 bases and J by 7 bases, and 18 bases separated the two germline ends. The germline V gene has CDR1 LNHDA and CDR2 SQIVND (reference sequence).

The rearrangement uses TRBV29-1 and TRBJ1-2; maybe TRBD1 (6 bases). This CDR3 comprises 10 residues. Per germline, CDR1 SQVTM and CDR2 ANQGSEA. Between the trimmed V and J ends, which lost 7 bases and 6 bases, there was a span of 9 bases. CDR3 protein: CSARQDGYTF. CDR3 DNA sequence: TGCAGCGCCAGACAGGATGGCTACACCTTC.

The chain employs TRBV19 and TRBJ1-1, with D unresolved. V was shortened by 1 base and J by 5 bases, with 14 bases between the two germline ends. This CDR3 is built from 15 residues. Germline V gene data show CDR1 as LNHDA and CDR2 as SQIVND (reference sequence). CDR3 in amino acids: CASSIAARRGTEAFF. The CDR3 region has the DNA TGTGCCAGTAGTATAGCGGCCCGTCGGGGTACTGAAGCTTTCTTT. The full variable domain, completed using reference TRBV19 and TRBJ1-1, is DGGITQSPKYLFRKEGQNVTLSCEQNLNHDAMYWYRQDPGQGLRLIYYSQIVNDFQKGDIAEGYSVSREKKESFPLTVTSAQKNPTAFYLCASSIAARRGTEAFFGQGTRLTVV.

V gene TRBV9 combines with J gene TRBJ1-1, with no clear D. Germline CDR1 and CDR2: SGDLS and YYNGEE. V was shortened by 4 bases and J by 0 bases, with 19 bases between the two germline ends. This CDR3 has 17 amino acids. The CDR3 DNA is TGTGCCAGCAGCCCCCCTGGGCGAGGGCGAATGAACACTGAAGCTTTCTTT. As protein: CASSPPGRGRMNTEAFF.

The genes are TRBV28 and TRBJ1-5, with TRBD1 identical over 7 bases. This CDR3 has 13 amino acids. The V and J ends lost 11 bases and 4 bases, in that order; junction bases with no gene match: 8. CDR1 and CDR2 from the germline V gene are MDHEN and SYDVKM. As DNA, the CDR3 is TGTGCCTGCGACGGGACAGTTAATCAGCCCCAGCATTTT. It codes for CACDGTVNQPQHF.

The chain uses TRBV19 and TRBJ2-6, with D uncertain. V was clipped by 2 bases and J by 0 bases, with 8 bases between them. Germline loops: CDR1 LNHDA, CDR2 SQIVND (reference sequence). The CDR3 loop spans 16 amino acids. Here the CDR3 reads CASSIFAISGANVLTF. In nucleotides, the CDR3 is TGTGCCAGTAGTATATTCGCTATCTCTGGGGCCAACGTCCTGACTTTC.

CDR3 amino acids: CASSPGANTEAFF. Here the CDR3 DNA reads TGTGCCAGCTCACCAGGGGCGAACACTGAAGCTTTCTTT. This rearrangement joins TRBV18 to TRBJ1-1; weak D call: TRBD1 (5 bases). CDR3 length: 13 amino acids. Per the germline V gene, CDR1 is KGHSH and CDR2 is LQKENI. The V gene lost 2 bases and the J gene lost 1 base, with 5 bases spanning the gap. Supplemented by reference TRBV18 and TRBJ1-1, the full variable domain reads NAGVMQNPRHLVRRRGQEARLRCSPMKGHSHVYWYRQLPEEGLKFMVYLQKENIIDESGMPKERFSAEFPKEGPSILRIQQVVRGDSAAYFCASSPGANTEAFFGQGTRLTVV.

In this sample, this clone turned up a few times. CDR3: CASSDQGDNSPLHF. The CDR3 DNA follows: TGTGCCAGTAGCGATCAGGGGGATAATTCACCCCTCCACTTT. The chain has TRBV19 and TRBJ1-6; the match to TRBD1 covers 7 bases. The CDR3 is made up of 14 amino acids. Germline V gives CDR1 LNHDA, CDR2 SQIVND (reference sequence). Trimming took 6 bases from V and 5 from J; bases not matched to a gene: 4.

This CDR3 reads CASSSYPTGGNGYTF. Here the CDR3 DNA reads TGTGCCAGCAGCTCCTATCCGACAGGGGGGAATGGCTACACCTTC. V and J are TRBV5-8 and TRBJ1-2; 9 bases line up with TRBD1. There are 15 residues in the CDR3. V trimming: 3 bases; J trimming: 6 bases; junction bases outside the gene matches: 9. The germline CDR1 and CDR2 sequences are SGHTS and YDEGEE.

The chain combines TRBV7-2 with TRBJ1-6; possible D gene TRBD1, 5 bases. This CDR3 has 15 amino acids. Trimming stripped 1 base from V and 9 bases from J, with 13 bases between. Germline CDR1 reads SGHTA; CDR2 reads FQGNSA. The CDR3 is CASSLGARVSSPLHF. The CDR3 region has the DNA TGTGCCAGCAGCTTAGGGGCCAGGGTTAGTTCACCCCTCCACTTT.

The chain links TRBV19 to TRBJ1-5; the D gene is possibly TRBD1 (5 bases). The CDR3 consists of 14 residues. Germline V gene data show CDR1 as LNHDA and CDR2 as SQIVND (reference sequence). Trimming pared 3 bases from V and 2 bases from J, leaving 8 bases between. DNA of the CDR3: TGTGCCAGTAGTATTGGGGCAGGCAATCAGCCCCAGCATTTT. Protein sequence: CASSIGAGNQPQHF.

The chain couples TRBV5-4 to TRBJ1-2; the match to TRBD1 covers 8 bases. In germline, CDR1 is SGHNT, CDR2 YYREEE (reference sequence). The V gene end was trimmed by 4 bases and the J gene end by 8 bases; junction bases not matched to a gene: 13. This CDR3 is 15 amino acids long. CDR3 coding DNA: TGTGCCAGCAGCCCCGGAGGGCAGGGGGCTATCGGCTACACCTTC. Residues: CASSPGGQGAIGYTF.

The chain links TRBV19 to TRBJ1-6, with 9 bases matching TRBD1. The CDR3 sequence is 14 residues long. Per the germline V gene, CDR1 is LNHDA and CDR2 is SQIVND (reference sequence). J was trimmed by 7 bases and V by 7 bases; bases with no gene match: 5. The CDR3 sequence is CASNPGQGNSPLHF. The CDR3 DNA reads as TGTGCCAGTAATCCGGGACAGGGCAATTCACCCCTCCACTTT. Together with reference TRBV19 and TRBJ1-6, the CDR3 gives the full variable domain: DGGITQSPKYLFRKEGQNVTLSCEQNLNHDAMYWYRQDPGQGLRLIYYSQIVNDFQKGDIAEGYSVSREKKESFPLTVTSAQKNPTAFYLCASNPGQGNSPLHFGNGTRLTVT.

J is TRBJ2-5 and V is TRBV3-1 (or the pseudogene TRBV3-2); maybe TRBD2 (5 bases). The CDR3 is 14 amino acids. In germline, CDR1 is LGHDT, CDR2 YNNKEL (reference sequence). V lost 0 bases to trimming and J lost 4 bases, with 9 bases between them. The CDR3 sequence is CASSQDILAETQYF. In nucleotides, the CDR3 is TGTGCCAGCAGCCAAGATATTCTAGCAGAGACCCAGTACTTC.

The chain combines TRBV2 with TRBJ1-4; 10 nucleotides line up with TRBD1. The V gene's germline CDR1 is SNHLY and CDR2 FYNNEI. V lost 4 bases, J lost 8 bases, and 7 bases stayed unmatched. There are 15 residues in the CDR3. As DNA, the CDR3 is TGTGCCAGCAGTGTGGGACAGGGGAGAGGGGAAAAACTGTTTTTT. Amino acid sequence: CASSVGQGRGEKLFF. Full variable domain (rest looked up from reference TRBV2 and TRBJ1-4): EPEVTQTPSHQVTQMGQEVILRCVPISNHLYFYWYRQILGQKVEFLVSFYNNEISEKSEIFDDQFSVERPDGSNFTLKIRSTKLEDSAMYFCASSVGQGRGEKLFFGSGTQLSVL.

The CDR3 protein is CASRRTGPAYNEQFF. The CDR3 DNA follows: TGTGCCAGCAGACGAACGGGTCCAGCCTACAATGAGCAGTTCTTC. The chain uses TRBV7-2 and TRBJ2-1, with D unclear. The CDR3 is made up of 15 amino acids. V dropped 6 bases and J dropped 2 bases, with 14 bases sitting between them. CDR1 SGHTA and CDR2 FQGNSA come from the germline V gene.

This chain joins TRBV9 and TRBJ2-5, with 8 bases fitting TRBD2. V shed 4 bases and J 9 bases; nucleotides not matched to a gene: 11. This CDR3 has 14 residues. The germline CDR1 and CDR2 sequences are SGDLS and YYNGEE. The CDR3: CASSSRGSGAPQYF. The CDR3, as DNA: TGTGCCAGCAGCTCCCGTGGTAGCGGGGCGCCCCAGTACTTC.